These 16 T cell receptor beta chains were all obtained from the same sample, sequenced in a study of beta chain features in type 1 diabetes. As every portion of the isolated RNA was reverse transcribed, the sequencing read expressed TCRB transcripts. Only in-frame clones appear in the TCRdb table, and some are missing; sequencing was by immunoSEQ multiplex PCR. The sample holds over 150,000 clones, about 7.3% seen once. The sample consisted of central memory CD4+ T cells from blood. The receptors derive from a man aged 18 to 35 in good health.

The V call is TRBV4-1, the J call TRBJ1-5, with D possibly TRBD1 on 5 matching bases. The germline V and J ends were trimmed by 4 bases and 9 bases, with 28 bases remaining between them. The CDR3 contains 18 residues. The germline V gene encodes CDR1 MGHRA and CDR2 YSYEKL. Here the CDR3 reads CASSRQQTIGTEGWPQHF. CDR3 bases: TGCGCCAGCAGCCGCCAGCAAACCATAGGGACTGAGGGTTGGCCCCAGCATTTT.

The table lists this clone with a few counts. This rearrangement joins TRBV10-3 to TRBJ1-2; no reliable D call. Per germline, CDR1 ENHRY and CDR2 SYGVKD. The V end lost 5 bases, the J end lost 3 bases, and 10 bases lay between the germline ends. This CDR3 region has 13 residues. The chain's CDR3 is CAISTVPYYGYTF. For the CDR3, the DNA is TGTGCCATCAGTACGGTTCCTTACTATGGCTACACCTTC.

This clone was recorded a few times. The rearrangement joins TRBV28 to TRBJ2-7; 11 bases line up with TRBD1. V shed 3 bases and J 4 bases; nucleotides not matched to a gene: 2. CDR1 is MDHEN, CDR2 SYDVKM, per germline. This CDR3 region has 14 residues. The CDR3 spells CASSFGDRGYEQYF. The CDR3 DNA reads TGTGCCAGCAGTTTCGGGGACAGGGGGTACGAGCAGTACTTC.

In this sample, this clone turned up a few times. The CDR3 protein is CSAALAGGLYF. CDR3 bases: TGCAGTGCGGCACTAGCGGGAGGACTGTACTTC. This rearrangement joins TRBV20-1 to TRBJ2-7; TRBD2 agrees at 12 bases. Germline values: CDR1 DFQATT, CDR2 SNEGSKA (reference sequence). V lost 6 bases to trimming and J lost 12 bases; unmatched junction nucleotides: 6. This CDR3 has 11 residues.

This clone has more than one count but fewer than ten. The rearrangement uses TRBV2 and TRBJ1-2; D is perhaps TRBD1 (5 bases). The CDR3 sequence is 13 residues long. The V gene lost 6 bases and the J gene lost 2 bases, with 10 bases spanning the gap. Germline V gene sequence: CDR1 SNHLY, CDR2 FYNNEI. The CDR3 sequence is CASSTGGNYGYTF. The CDR3, as DNA: TGTGCCAGCAGCACCGGGGGGAACTATGGCTACACCTTC.

This clone was seen repeatedly, ten times or more. The chain recombines TRBV7-9 with TRBJ2-5; 13 bases map to TRBD2. With 5 bases clipped from V and 4 bases from J, the junction kept 1 base outside the gene matches. This CDR3 spans 14 amino acids. CDR1 is SEHNR, CDR2 FQNEAQ, per germline (reference sequence). The CDR3 loop reads CASSRTSGGETQYF. CDR3 sequence (DNA): TGTGCCAGCAGCCGGACTAGCGGGGGAGAGACCCAGTACTTC.

V gene TRBV29-1 combines with J gene TRBJ2-1; 8 nucleotides agree with TRBD2. J gave up 9 bases and V 6 bases, and 13 bases lay outside the gene matches. This CDR3 has 14 amino acids. Germline assignment: CDR1 SQVTM and CDR2 ANQGSEA. This chain's CDR3 is CSVKGAGGITEQFF. Here the CDR3 DNA reads TGCAGCGTAAAAGGTGCGGGGGGTATCACTGAGCAGTTCTTC.

The CDR3 DNA sequence: TGTGCCAGCAGCTCAAGACTAGCGGGGTTTCAAGAGACCCAGTACTTC. Translated, it gives CASSSRLAGFQETQYF. This chain links TRBV5-4 with TRBJ2-5; 11 bases are a match to TRBD2. The CDR3 contains 16 residues. Germline V CDR1 and CDR2: SGHNT, YYREEE (reference sequence). V dropped 3 bases and J dropped 2; count of bases not matched to a gene: 6.

This clone showed up just a few times. The V and J genes are TRBV6-5 and TRBJ1-2, with D possibly being TRBD1 (6 bases). V gave up 6 bases and J gave up 4 bases, with 12 bases separating them. CDR3 length equals 13 residues. Germline V gene lookup returns CDR1 MNHEY and CDR2 SVGAGI. The CDR3 loop reads CASSSGTPYGYTF. CDR3 DNA sequence: TGTGCCAGCAGCTCCGGGACACCCTATGGCTACACCTTC.

Remarks on this clone: This sample includes further DNA sequences coding for the same CDR3. The chain employs TRBV7-2 and TRBJ2-3, with TRBD2 matching 8 bases. The CDR3 spans 14 residues. V shed 5 bases, J shed 3 bases, and the junction held 4 bases outside the gene matches. Germline V gene lookup returns CDR1 SGHTA and CDR2 FQGNSA. The CDR3 loop is CASSPGLATDTQYF. DNA of the CDR3: TGTGCCAGCAGCCCCGGACTAGCAACAGATACGCAGTATTTT.

This clone has at least ten counts. The chain combines TRBV15 with TRBJ2-4; D possibly corresponds to TRBD1 (6 bases). CDR1 and CDR2 (germline): LNHNV, YYDKDF (reference sequence). The CDR3 extends over 14 amino acids. Trimming left V 2 bases short and J 1 base short, with 6 bases between. The CDR3 DNA sequence: TGTGCCACCAGCAGACAGGGGGCCAAAAACATTCAGTACTTC. It translates to CATSRQGAKNIQYF.

In this sample, this clone turned up many times. The J gene is TRBJ1-6, the V gene TRBV25-1, with TRBD1 identical over 8 bases. In germline, CDR1 is MGHDK, CDR2 SYGVNS. The CDR3 length is 12 residues. V was pared by 5 bases and J by 12 bases, with 3 bases of the junction left unmatched. Here the CDR3 reads CASSTDRVPLHF. DNA of the CDR3: TGTGCCAGCAGTACGGACAGGGTACCCCTCCACTTT.

In this sample, this clone turned up a few times. The V gene is TRBV4-3, the J gene TRBJ2-5; D is perhaps TRBD1 (6 bases). The CDR3 has 15 amino acids. Germline CDR1 LGHNA, CDR2 YSLEER. V was pared by 0 bases and J by 2 bases, with 10 bases between. This CDR3 is CASSQDGTRQETQYF. CDR3 nucleotide sequence: TGCGCCAGCAGCCAAGATGGGACACGGCAAGAGACCCAGTACTTC.

This clone was counted only a few times. The chain recombines TRBV30 with TRBJ1-5; D ambiguous. Germline CDR1 GTSNPN, CDR2 SVGIG (reference sequence). CDR3 length: 14 residues. The germline V and J ends were trimmed by 0 bases and 4 bases, with 10 bases remaining between them. The CDR3 region is CAWSVASGNQPQHF. Here the CDR3 DNA reads TGTGCCTGGAGTGTCGCCTCGGGGAATCAGCCCCAGCATTTT.

This clone was seen only a few times. The rearrangement uses TRBV5-8 and TRBJ2-7, with TRBD1 matching over 8 bases. The V gene's germline CDR1 is SGHTS and CDR2 YDEGEE. Trimming took 6 bases from V and 2 from J; bases not matched to a gene: 10. This CDR3 is 15 amino acids long. The CDR3 DNA sequence: TGTGCCAGCACCACTACGACGGGACAGGCCTACGAGCAGTACTTC. Its translation is CASTTTTGQAYEQYF.

V usage is TRBV7-3 and J usage is TRBJ2-5; D perhaps matches TRBD1 (6 bases). Germline V gene data show CDR1 as SGHTA and CDR2 as FQGTGA. The CDR3 sequence is 13 residues long. Trimming took 5 bases from V and 1 from J, leaving 8 bases between them. CDR3 amino acids: CASSMDSQETQYF. The CDR3 DNA is TGTGCCAGCAGCATGGACAGCCAAGAGACCCAGTACTTC.